A selection of T cell receptor beta chains follows, all from one sample in a study of human T cells and chemical hapten exposure. TCRdb fed the RACE reads into MiXCR, producing one record per CDR3 protein. The table shows some 88,000 distinct CDR3 sequences, with approximately 11% occurring only once. This sample comprised whole blood, obtained in connection with sensitization to the hapten diphenylcyclopropenone (DPC). The receptors were gathered from a man between 35 and 55 years old with alopecia areata. Some clones in this sample may be carry-over from other donors' samples. Each CDR3 is given with its conserved first and last residue. The order of the fields is J gene, clone size, V gene, D gene, CDR3 protein, CDR3 DNA. A D gene is named only where the DNA matches it firmly. Rows may omit the clone size; those that give it use once, few, many or a size class.

>TRBJ2-3|.|TRBV6-4|TRBD2
CASPSGTCTDTQYF
TGTGCCAGCCCTAGCGGGACGTGCACAGATACGCAGTATTTT
>TRBJ1-1|.|TRBV6-5|.
CASRSAWGDTEAFF
TGTGCCAGCAGATCCGCCTGGGGGGACACTGAAGCTTTCTTT
>TRBJ2-3|.|TRBV9|.
CASSVGNDAQYF
TGTGCCAGCAGCGTAGGTAATGATGCGCAGTATTTT
>TRBJ2-3|.|TRBV6-2/TRBV6-3|.
CASSHTNGQRRRTDTQYF
TGTGCCAGCAGTCATACTAACGGACAGAGACGACGCACAGATACGCAGTATTTT
>TRBJ2-1|few|TRBV7-2|TRBD2
CASSLGASGSLEEQFF
TGTGCCAGCAGCTTAGGGGCTAGCGGGAGTTTGGAGGAGCAGTTCTTC
>TRBJ1-2|many|TRBV7-9|.
CASSFWGGDLYGYTF
TGTGCCAGCAGCTTTTGGGGGGGAGATCTCTATGGCTACACCTTC
>TRBJ2-3|.|TRBV15|TRBD1
CATSRTGTGTDTQYF
TGTGCCACCAGCAGGACCGGGACAGGGACAGATACGCAGTATTTT
>TRBJ1-1|.|TRBV6-5|.
CASSYSIGVGRGLNTEAFF
TGTGCCAGCAGTTACTCGATTGGGGTTGGCAGGGGCTTGAACACTGAAGCTTTCTTT
>TRBJ2-1|medium-sized|TRBV5-1|.
CASSLASPTYNEQFF
TGCGCCAGCAGCTTGGCTAGTCCGACCTACAATGAGCAGTTCTTC
>TRBJ1-5|few|TRBV2|.
CASRLGNQPQHF
TGTGCCAGCAGGTTAGGGAATCAGCCCCAGCATTTT
>TRBJ2-3|.|TRBV5-1|.
CASSLEEGDTQYF
TGCGCCAGCAGCTTGGAAGAAGGAGATACGCAGTATTTT
>TRBJ2-6|.|TRBV27|.
CASSLWRASGANVLTF
TGTGCCAGCAGTTTATGGCGGGCCTCTGGGGCCAACGTCCTGACTTTC
>TRBJ1-5|.|TRBV3-1|TRBD1
CASSQAGQTYNQPQHF
TGTGCCAGCAGCCAAGCGGGACAGACCTACAATCAGCCCCAGCATTTT
>TRBJ1-5|many|TRBV19|.
CASSIAGLYSNQPQHF
TGTGCCAGTAGTATCGCAGGTCTTTATAGCAATCAGCCCCAGCATTTT
>TRBJ2-3|few|TRBV7-2|.
CASSQEVSDTQYF
TGTGCCAGCAGCCAGGAAGTCTCAGATACGCAGTATTTT
>TRBJ1-5|few|TRBV3-1|.
CASSQVGLNQPQHF
TGTGCCAGCAGCCAAGTGGGCTTGAATCAGCCCCAGCATTTT
>TRBJ1-1|few|TRBV6-5|TRBD1
CASWTGGPFTEAFF
TGTGCCAGCTGGACAGGGGGACCTTTCACTGAAGCTTTCTTT
>TRBJ2-1|few|TRBV5-1|TRBD2
CASSSGTSGNEQFF
TGCGCCAGCAGCTCCGGGACTAGCGGCAATGAGCAGTTCTTC
>TRBJ2-1|many|TRBV3-1|TRBD2
CASSSPTSGSYNEQFF
TGTGCCAGCAGCTCTCCAACGAGCGGGAGTTACAATGAGCAGTTCTTC
>TRBJ2-2|few|TRBV14|TRBD2
CASSRTSGLNTGELFF
TGTGCCAGCAGCCGGACTAGCGGACTGAACACCGGGGAGCTGTTTTTT
>TRBJ1-2|.|TRBV6-5|TRBD1
CASRRSLDRANYGYTF
TGTGCCAGCCGAAGAAGCCTGGACAGGGCGAACTATGGCTACACCTTC
>TRBJ1-4|few|TRBV12-3/TRBV12-4|.
CASSPGVGAEEKLFF
TGTGCCAGCAGTCCCGGGGTGGGGGCAGAGGAAAAACTGTTTTTT
>TRBJ1-2|once|TRBV29-1|.
CSVGRGGGYGYTF
TGCAGCGTGGGTCGTGGGGGCGGGTATGGCTACACCTTC
>TRBJ2-6|.|TRBV27|.
CASSPVRQSTRANVLTF
TGTGCCAGCAGTCCCGTAAGACAGTCTACTAGGGCCAACGTCCTGACTTTC
>TRBJ2-1|.|TRBV5-1|.
CASSSLNEQFF
TGCGCCAGCAGCTCTCTTAATGAGCAGTTCTTC
>TRBJ2-4|few|TRBV20-1|.
CSASRPSAGAKNIQYF
TGCAGTGCTAGCCGGCCTAGCGCGGGAGCCAAAAACATTCAGTACTTC
>TRBJ1-3|few|TRBV7-8|.
CASSQQDGNTIYF
TGTGCCAGCAGCCAACAAGATGGAAACACCATATATTTT
>TRBJ2-1|.|TRBV2|.
CASSEGNEQFF
TGTGCCAGCAGTGAGGGGAATGAGCAGTTCTTC
>TRBJ2-5|many|TRBV6-5|.
CASSYSPRNQETQYF
TGTGCCAGCAGTTACTCGCCGCGAAACCAAGAGACCCAGTACTTC
>TRBJ1-2|many|TRBV27|.
CASRASANYGYTF
TGTGCCAGCAGGGCGTCAGCTAACTATGGCTACACCTTC
>TRBJ2-3|.|TRBV20-1|TRBD1
CSARDPSSQGADTQYF
TGCAGTGCTAGAGACCCCAGTTCTCAGGGGGCAGATACGCAGTATTTT
>TRBJ2-5|.|TRBV9|.
CASSALSAGGMKQETQYF
TGTGCCAGCAGCGCCCTCTCGGCAGGGGGGATGAAACAAGAGACCCAGTACTTC
>TRBJ2-5|.|TRBV19|.
CASSNKVIRETTLRTQYF
TGTGCCAGTAGTAATAAGGTCATACGGGAGACTACTCTGAGGACCCAGTACTTC
>TRBJ2-5|.|TRBV3-1|.
CASSQLGSETQYF
TGTGCCAGCAGCCAACTAGGGTCGGAGACCCAGTACTTC
>TRBJ2-3|.|TRBV2|TRBD2
CASSEAGTSVDTQYF
TGTGCCAGCAGTGAAGCTGGAACTAGCGTCGATACGCAGTATTTT
>TRBJ2-3|few|TRBV30|.
CAWSPDGYTQYF
TGTGCCTGGAGTCCCGACGGTTATACGCAGTATTTT
>TRBJ2-7|few|TRBV27|.
CASSGSYEQYF
TGTGCCAGCAGCGGGAGTTACGAGCAGTACTTC
>TRBJ1-6|few|TRBV7-2|.
CASSLPDRLMSPLHF
TGTGCCAGCAGCCTACCTGACAGGTTAATGTCACCCCTCCACTTT
>TRBJ2-1|many|TRBV6-2/TRBV6-3|TRBD2
CASRYPSPRLAGYNEQFF
TGTGCCAGCAGATACCCTAGTCCCAGACTAGCGGGTTACAATGAGCAGTTCTTC
>TRBJ2-2|.|TRBV10-3|.
CATARKQSTGELFF
TGTGCCACCGCCAGGAAACAAAGCACCGGGGAGCTGTTTTTT
>TRBJ2-4|few|TRBV7-2|TRBD1
CASSLAGQGAKNIQYF
TGTGCCAGCAGCTTAGCCGGACAGGGGGCCAAAAACATTCAGTACTTC
>TRBJ2-3|.|TRBV29-1|TRBD2
CSADSGSTDTQYF
TGCAGCGCCGATAGCGGGAGCACAGATACGCAGTATTTT